This is a list of T cell receptor beta chains from one sample in a study of blood T cell repertoires in COVID-19. The repertoire was sequenced with immunoSEQ multiplex PCR; TCRdb's copy has only in-frame clones and lacks some. Here the sample spans 80,000 to 100,000 clones, approximately 91% being singletons. Sequenced sample: peripheral blood. The receptors stem from a human donor with active COVID-19. The donor label of this sample is uncertain. Each CDR3 is given with its conserved first and last residue. Fields, in order: CDR3 DNA, CDR3 protein, CDR3 length, D gene, clone size, J gene, V gene. The D gene is left open where the match is weak. Clone size is shown for a subset of rows, as once, few, many or a class of expanded clone.

CDR3nt: TGTGCCAGCAGGAGAGGCGGGGGAGGCACAGATACGCAGTATTTT
CDR3aa: CASRRGGGGTDTQYF
len: 15
d_gene: TRBD2
abundance: -
j_gene: TRBJ2-3
v_gene: TRBV6-4

CDR3nt: TGTGCCAGCAGCCCCCGGGACATTCATCTCACAGATACGCAGTATTTT
CDR3aa: CASSPRDIHLTDTQYF
len: 16
d_gene: -
abundance: -
j_gene: TRBJ2-3
v_gene: TRBV7-3

CDR3nt: TGCGCCAGCAGCCTGGAGGACACCCAGGCCCTCCACTTT
CDR3aa: CASSLEDTQALHF
len: 13
d_gene: -
abundance: -
j_gene: TRBJ1-6
v_gene: TRBV5-1

CDR3nt: TGTGCCAGCAGCCAAGGTAGCGGGGGGTCTCAAGAGACCCAGTACTTC
CDR3aa: CASSQGSGGSQETQYF
len: 16
d_gene: TRBD2
abundance: -
j_gene: TRBJ2-5
v_gene: TRBV3-1/TRBV3-2

CDR3nt: TGTGCCAGCAGACAGGGGCTTGTGAACACTGAAGCTTTCTTT
CDR3aa: CASRQGLVNTEAFF
len: 14
d_gene: TRBD1
abundance: -
j_gene: TRBJ1-1
v_gene: TRBV6-5

CDR3nt: TGTGCCAGCAGCCCGGGACAGGGCTTAAGTAATTCACCCCTCCACTTT
CDR3aa: CASSPGQGLSNSPLHF
len: 16
d_gene: TRBD1
abundance: few
j_gene: TRBJ1-6
v_gene: TRBV3-1/TRBV3-2

CDR3nt: TGCAGTGCTAGTCCCACCCGATTAGCGGGGGGGTTGGATACGCAGTATTTT
CDR3aa: CSASPTRLAGGLDTQYF
len: 17
d_gene: TRBD2
abundance: -
j_gene: TRBJ2-3
v_gene: TRBV20-1

CDR3nt: TGCGCCAGCAGCCTGGGGACAATGGATTCACCCCTCCACTTT
CDR3aa: CASSLGTMDSPLHF
len: 14
d_gene: -
abundance: -
j_gene: TRBJ1-6
v_gene: TRBV5-1

CDR3nt: TGTGCCAGCTCGCAAGACAGAAACATTCAGTACTTC
CDR3aa: CASSQDRNIQYF
len: 12
d_gene: -
abundance: -
j_gene: TRBJ2-4
v_gene: TRBV18

CDR3nt: TGTGCCAGCAGCCCACAGGGGTTCGACACCGGGGAGCTGTTTTTT
CDR3aa: CASSPQGFDTGELFF
len: 15
d_gene: TRBD1
abundance: -
j_gene: TRBJ2-2
v_gene: TRBV11-3

CDR3nt: TGTGCCAGCAGCTATCAAGTAGCGGTGTACAATGAGCAGTTCTTC
CDR3aa: CASSYQVAVYNEQFF
len: 15
d_gene: -
abundance: -
j_gene: TRBJ2-1
v_gene: TRBV7-8

CDR3nt: TGTGCCAGCAGCGTAAATAGCAATCAGCCCCAGCATTTT
CDR3aa: CASSVNSNQPQHF
len: 13
d_gene: -
abundance: -
j_gene: TRBJ1-5
v_gene: TRBV6-5

CDR3nt: TGTGCCAGCAGCTTCTGGGGGAAGAGACTAGCCACCGGGGAGCTGTTTTTT
CDR3aa: CASSFWGKRLATGELFF
len: 17
d_gene: TRBD2
abundance: -
j_gene: TRBJ2-2
v_gene: TRBV7-2

CDR3nt: TGTGCCAGCAGCTTGGCGGGACTTCCACAAGAGACCCAGTACTTC
CDR3aa: CASSLAGLPQETQYF
len: 15
d_gene: -
abundance: -
j_gene: TRBJ2-5
v_gene: TRBV5-5

CDR3nt: TGTGCCAGCAGTGAAATTACTAGCGGGGGGGCCGACCAAGAGACCCAGTACTTC
CDR3aa: CASSEITSGGADQETQYF
len: 18
d_gene: TRBD2
abundance: -
j_gene: TRBJ2-5
v_gene: TRBV2

CDR3nt: TGTGCCAGCAGCCAAACTTTGGGACTGAGCTCCTACGAGCAGTACTTC
CDR3aa: CASSQTLGLSSYEQYF
len: 16
d_gene: -
abundance: once
j_gene: TRBJ2-7
v_gene: TRBV7-2

CDR3nt: TGTGCCAGCAGCGGGCCGGGACTGGGAAGTTACAATGAGCAGTTCTTC
CDR3aa: CASSGPGLGSYNEQFF
len: 16
d_gene: -
abundance: -
j_gene: TRBJ2-1
v_gene: TRBV5-4

CDR3nt: TGTGCCAGCTCGGGACTAATGAACACTGAAGCTTTCTTT
CDR3aa: CASSGLMNTEAFF
len: 13
d_gene: -
abundance: -
j_gene: TRBJ1-1
v_gene: TRBV5-4

CDR3nt: TGTGCCAGCAGCTTATTGACCCATGGGACACTGAGCACAGATACGCAGTATTTT
CDR3aa: CASSLLTHGTLSTDTQYF
len: 18
d_gene: -
abundance: once
j_gene: TRBJ2-3
v_gene: TRBV7-9

CDR3nt: TGTGCCAGCAGCGTGGGACTAGCGTGGGGGGGTTCTAGCACAGATACGCAGTATTTT
CDR3aa: CASSVGLAWGGSSTDTQYF
len: 19
d_gene: TRBD2
abundance: -
j_gene: TRBJ2-3
v_gene: TRBV9

CDR3nt: TGTGCCAGCAGCTCCGTTAGCACAGATACGCAGTATTTT
CDR3aa: CASSSVSTDTQYF
len: 13
d_gene: -
abundance: -
j_gene: TRBJ2-3
v_gene: TRBV3-1/TRBV3-2

CDR3nt: TGTGCCAGCAGCAACCGCGGGGGTGAAAAACTGTTTTTT
CDR3aa: CASSNRGGEKLFF
len: 13
d_gene: -
abundance: -
j_gene: TRBJ1-4
v_gene: TRBV11-2

CDR3nt: TGTGCCAGTACCGGACTGATGAACACTGAAGCTTTCTTT
CDR3aa: CASTGLMNTEAFF
len: 13
d_gene: -
abundance: -
j_gene: TRBJ1-1
v_gene: TRBV19

CDR3nt: TGTGCCAGCAGTACAGGGGGCGCAAGCTACACCTTC
CDR3aa: CASSTGGASYTF
len: 12
d_gene: TRBD1
abundance: -
j_gene: TRBJ1-2
v_gene: TRBV6-2/TRBV6-3

CDR3nt: TGTGCCAGCAGCCTGGACTCTACCTATGGCTACACCTTC
CDR3aa: CASSLDSTYGYTF
len: 13
d_gene: -
abundance: -
j_gene: TRBJ1-2
v_gene: TRBV11-2

CDR3nt: TGTGCCAGCAGCCATTCCATTGGACAGGGATATCGCTCTGGAAACACCATATATTTT
CDR3aa: CASSHSIGQGYRSGNTIYF
len: 19
d_gene: TRBD1
abundance: -
j_gene: TRBJ1-3
v_gene: TRBV7-9

CDR3nt: TGTGCCAGCAGATACGGACAGGGGGGTGGCTACACCTTC
CDR3aa: CASRYGQGGGYTF
len: 13
d_gene: TRBD1
abundance: -
j_gene: TRBJ1-2
v_gene: TRBV12-3/TRBV12-4

CDR3nt: TGCGCCACCAAAAGGGGACAGGCGAACACTGAAGCTTTCTTT
CDR3aa: CATKRGQANTEAFF
len: 14
d_gene: TRBD1
abundance: -
j_gene: TRBJ1-1
v_gene: TRBV5-1

CDR3nt: TGTGCCAGCAGGACAGGGAGAGATGGCTACACCTTC
CDR3aa: CASRTGRDGYTF
len: 12
d_gene: TRBD1
abundance: -
j_gene: TRBJ1-2
v_gene: TRBV2

CDR3nt: TGTGCCACCTCCGGGACAGGTACCAAAAACATTCAGTACTTC
CDR3aa: CATSGTGTKNIQYF
len: 14
d_gene: TRBD1
abundance: -
j_gene: TRBJ2-4
v_gene: TRBV19

CDR3nt: TGTGCCAGTAGTCTGGGACAGGGAGGTGAAAAACTGTTTTTT
CDR3aa: CASSLGQGGEKLFF
len: 14
d_gene: TRBD1
abundance: -
j_gene: TRBJ1-4
v_gene: TRBV19

CDR3nt: TGCGCCAGCAGCCAAACAGGGGGTTATTCCTACGAGCAGTACTTC
CDR3aa: CASSQTGGYSYEQYF
len: 15
d_gene: TRBD1
abundance: -
j_gene: TRBJ2-7
v_gene: TRBV4-1

CDR3nt: TGTGCCAGCAGCCAAGAAGGGAGCTCCTACAATGAGCAGTTCTTC
CDR3aa: CASSQEGSSYNEQFF
len: 15
d_gene: -
abundance: -
j_gene: TRBJ2-1
v_gene: TRBV14

CDR3nt: TGTGCCAGCAGTTCTAGGGGGTCCCCCTATAATTCACCCCTCCACTTT
CDR3aa: CASSSRGSPYNSPLHF
len: 16
d_gene: -
abundance: -
j_gene: TRBJ1-6
v_gene: TRBV6-5

CDR3nt: TGTGCCAGCAGCCGTGGGGAGGGGACAGGGTCGAACGAGCAGTACTTC
CDR3aa: CASSRGEGTGSNEQYF
len: 16
d_gene: TRBD1
abundance: -
j_gene: TRBJ2-7
v_gene: TRBV13

CDR3nt: TGTGCCACCAGCAGTTTTACTCCCGGGGAGCTGTTTTTT
CDR3aa: CATSSFTPGELFF
len: 13
d_gene: -
abundance: few
j_gene: TRBJ2-2
v_gene: TRBV15

CDR3nt: TGTGCCAGCAGCTCGTCCGACGAGCAGTACTTC
CDR3aa: CASSSSDEQYF
len: 11
d_gene: -
abundance: few
j_gene: TRBJ2-7
v_gene: TRBV6-5

CDR3nt: TGTGCCAGCAGCTTGGGACAGGGGGAGACCCAGTACTTC
CDR3aa: CASSLGQGETQYF
len: 13
d_gene: TRBD1
abundance: -
j_gene: TRBJ2-5
v_gene: TRBV7-8

CDR3nt: TGCGCCAGCAGCTTTACAGGGGAAACAGATACGCAGTATTTT
CDR3aa: CASSFTGETDTQYF
len: 14
d_gene: TRBD1
abundance: -
j_gene: TRBJ2-3
v_gene: TRBV5-1

CDR3nt: TGTGCCAGCAGCTTGGCCCTAGCGGGGGGGCGGGAGACCCAGTACTTC
CDR3aa: CASSLALAGGRETQYF
len: 16
d_gene: TRBD2
abundance: -
j_gene: TRBJ2-5
v_gene: TRBV7-3

CDR3nt: TGTGCCAGCAGCGCAGGACAGGGCCCGGAGGAGCAGTACTTC
CDR3aa: CASSAGQGPEEQYF
len: 14
d_gene: TRBD1
abundance: -
j_gene: TRBJ2-7
v_gene: TRBV5-6

CDR3nt: TGTGCCAGCTCACCATCAGGCAACATGAACACTGAAGCTTTCTTT
CDR3aa: CASSPSGNMNTEAFF
len: 15
d_gene: -
abundance: -
j_gene: TRBJ1-1
v_gene: TRBV18

CDR3nt: TGTGCCAGCAGCCTTTCACAGGCGAACACTGAAGCTTTCTTT
CDR3aa: CASSLSQANTEAFF
len: 14
d_gene: -
abundance: few
j_gene: TRBJ1-1
v_gene: TRBV5-6

CDR3nt: TGTGCCAGCAGCCCGGTTTCCAGGGAAGCTTTCTTT
CDR3aa: CASSPVSREAFF
len: 12
d_gene: -
abundance: -
j_gene: TRBJ1-1
v_gene: TRBV7-9

CDR3nt: TGTGCCAGTAGTTACGGTAAGATTGAAGCTTTCTTT
CDR3aa: CASSYGKIEAFF
len: 12
d_gene: -
abundance: once
j_gene: TRBJ1-1
v_gene: TRBV19

CDR3nt: TGTGCCAGCAGCCCCTCTGACACAAGCACAGATACGCAGTATTTT
CDR3aa: CASSPSDTSTDTQYF
len: 15
d_gene: -
abundance: few
j_gene: TRBJ2-3
v_gene: TRBV3-1/TRBV3-2

CDR3nt: TGTGCCAGCAGTAACAGGGTCGAGCAGTACTTC
CDR3aa: CASSNRVEQYF
len: 11
d_gene: -
abundance: -
j_gene: TRBJ2-7
v_gene: TRBV28

CDR3nt: TGTGCCAGCAGCTCGGGACAGGGGCATGGCTACACCTTC
CDR3aa: CASSSGQGHGYTF
len: 13
d_gene: TRBD1
abundance: -
j_gene: TRBJ1-2
v_gene: TRBV7-9

CDR3nt: TGTGCCAGCAGCGTGTGGACAGAACAAGAGACCCAGTACTTC
CDR3aa: CASSVWTEQETQYF
len: 14
d_gene: -
abundance: -
j_gene: TRBJ2-5
v_gene: TRBV5-8

CDR3nt: TGTGCCAGCAGTTTAGTAGGGGGCGAGCAGTACTTC
CDR3aa: CASSLVGGEQYF
len: 12
d_gene: -
abundance: -
j_gene: TRBJ2-7
v_gene: TRBV12-3/TRBV12-4

CDR3nt: TGTGCCAGCGGACAGGTTGAAGCTCAGCCCCAGCATTTT
CDR3aa: CASGQVEAQPQHF
len: 13
d_gene: TRBD1
abundance: -
j_gene: TRBJ1-5
v_gene: TRBV6-5

CDR3nt: TGTGCCAGCAGCCGCGGGGGTCTAAGGACAGATACGCAGTATTTT
CDR3aa: CASSRGGLRTDTQYF
len: 15
d_gene: TRBD2
abundance: -
j_gene: TRBJ2-3
v_gene: TRBV4-2

CDR3nt: TGTGCCAGCAGCGTAGGTGGACGGGGGCAGTTCTTC
CDR3aa: CASSVGGRGQFF
len: 12
d_gene: -
abundance: -
j_gene: TRBJ2-1
v_gene: TRBV9